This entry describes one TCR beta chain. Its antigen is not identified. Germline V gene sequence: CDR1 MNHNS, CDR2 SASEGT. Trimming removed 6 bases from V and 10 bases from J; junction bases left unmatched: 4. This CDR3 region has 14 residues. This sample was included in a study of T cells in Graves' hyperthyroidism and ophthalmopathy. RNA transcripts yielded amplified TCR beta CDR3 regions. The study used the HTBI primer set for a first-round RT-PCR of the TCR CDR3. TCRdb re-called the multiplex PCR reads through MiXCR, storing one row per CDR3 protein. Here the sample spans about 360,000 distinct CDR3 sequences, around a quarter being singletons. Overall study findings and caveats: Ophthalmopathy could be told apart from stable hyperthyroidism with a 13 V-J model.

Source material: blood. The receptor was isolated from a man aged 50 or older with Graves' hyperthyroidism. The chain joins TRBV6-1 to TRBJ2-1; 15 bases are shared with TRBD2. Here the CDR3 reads CASRTGTSGGEQFF. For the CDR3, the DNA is TGTGCCAGCAGAACCGGGACTAGCGGGGGGGAGCAGTTCTTC.